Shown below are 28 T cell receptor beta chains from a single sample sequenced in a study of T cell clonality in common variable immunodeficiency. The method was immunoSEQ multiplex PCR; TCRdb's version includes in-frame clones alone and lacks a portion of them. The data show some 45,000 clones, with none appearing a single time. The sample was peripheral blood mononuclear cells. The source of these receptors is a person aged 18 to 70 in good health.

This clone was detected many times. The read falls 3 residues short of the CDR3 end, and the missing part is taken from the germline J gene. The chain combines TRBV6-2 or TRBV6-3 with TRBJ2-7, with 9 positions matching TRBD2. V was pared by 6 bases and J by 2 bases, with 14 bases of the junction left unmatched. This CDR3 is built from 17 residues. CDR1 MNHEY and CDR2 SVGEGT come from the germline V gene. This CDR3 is CASSHRPSGTRTYEQYF. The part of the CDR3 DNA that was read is TGTGCCAGCAGCCACAGGCCTAGCGGGACTCGGACCTACGAG.

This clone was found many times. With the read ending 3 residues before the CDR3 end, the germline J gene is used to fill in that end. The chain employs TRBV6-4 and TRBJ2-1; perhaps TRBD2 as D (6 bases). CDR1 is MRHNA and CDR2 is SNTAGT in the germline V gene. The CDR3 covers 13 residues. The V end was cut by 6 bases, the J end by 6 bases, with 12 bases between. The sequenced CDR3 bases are TGTGCCAGCAGCGAAACTAGCTCCAATGAG. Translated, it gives CASSETSSNE. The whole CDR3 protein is CASSETSSNEQFF.

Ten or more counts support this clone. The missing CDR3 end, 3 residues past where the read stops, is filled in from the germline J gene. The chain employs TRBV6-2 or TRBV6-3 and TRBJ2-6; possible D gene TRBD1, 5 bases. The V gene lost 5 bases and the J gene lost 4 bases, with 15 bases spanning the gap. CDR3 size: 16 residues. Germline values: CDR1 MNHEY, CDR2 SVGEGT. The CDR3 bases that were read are TGTGCCAGCAGTCCGGACACCACGGGCGGGGCCAACGTC. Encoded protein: CASSPDTTGGANV. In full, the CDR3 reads CASSPDTTGGANVLTF.

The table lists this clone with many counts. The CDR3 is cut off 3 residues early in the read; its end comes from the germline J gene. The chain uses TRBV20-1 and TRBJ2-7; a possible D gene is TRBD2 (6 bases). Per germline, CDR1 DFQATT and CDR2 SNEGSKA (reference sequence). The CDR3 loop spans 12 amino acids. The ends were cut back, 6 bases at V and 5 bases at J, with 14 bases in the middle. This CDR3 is CSAGGALDEQYF. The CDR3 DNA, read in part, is TGCAGTGCGGGGGGAGCACTCGACGAG.

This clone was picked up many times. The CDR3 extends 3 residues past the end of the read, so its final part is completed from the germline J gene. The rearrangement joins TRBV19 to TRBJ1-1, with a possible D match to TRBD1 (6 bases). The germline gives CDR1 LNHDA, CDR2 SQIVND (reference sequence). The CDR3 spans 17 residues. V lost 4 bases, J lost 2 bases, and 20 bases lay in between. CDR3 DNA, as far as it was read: TGTGCCAGTAGTACCCCGTCAAATACAGGGCATAACACTGAA. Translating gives CASSTPSNTGHNTE. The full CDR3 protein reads CASSTPSNTGHNTEAFF.

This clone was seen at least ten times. The sequenced part of the CDR3 DNA is TGCAGTGCCACCCCGGGTAGCGGCTCCTACAATGAG. Its protein is CSATPGSGSYNE. The full CDR3 reads CSATPGSGSYNEQFF. The chain employs TRBV20-1 and TRBJ2-1, with a tentative D call TRBD2 (6 bases). The CDR3 is cut off 3 residues early in the read; its end comes from the germline J gene. The V gene's germline CDR1 is DFQATT and CDR2 SNEGSKA (reference sequence). The CDR3 consists of 15 residues. The V end was cut by 6 bases, the J end by 0 bases, with 15 bases between.

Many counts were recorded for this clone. The DNA read from the CDR3 is TGTGCCAGCTCACCTGACCGGGACAGG. Its translation is CASSPDRDR. The complete CDR3 protein is CASSPDRDRAFF. This chain connects TRBV18 to TRBJ1-1; TRBD1 agrees at 8 bases. The sequence runs out 3 residues before the end of the CDR3; the remainder is reconstructed from the germline J gene. Germline V gene sequence: CDR1 KGHSH, CDR2 LQKENI. This CDR3 has 12 residues.

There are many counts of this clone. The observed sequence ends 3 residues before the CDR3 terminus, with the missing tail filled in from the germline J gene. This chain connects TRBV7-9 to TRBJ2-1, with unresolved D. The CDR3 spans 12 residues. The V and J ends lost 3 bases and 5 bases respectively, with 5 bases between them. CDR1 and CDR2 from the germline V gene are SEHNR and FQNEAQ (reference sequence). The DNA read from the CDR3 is TGTGCCAGCAGCTTGACTCACAATGAG. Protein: CASSLTHNE. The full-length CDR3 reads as CASSLTHNEQFF.

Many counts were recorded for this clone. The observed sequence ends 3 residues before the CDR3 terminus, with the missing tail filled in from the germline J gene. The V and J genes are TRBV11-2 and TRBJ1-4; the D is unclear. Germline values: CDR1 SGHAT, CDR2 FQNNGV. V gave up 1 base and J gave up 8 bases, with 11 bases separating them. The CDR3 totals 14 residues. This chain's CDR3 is CASSLGAGAEKLFF. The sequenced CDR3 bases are TGTGCCAGCAGCTTAGGAGCCGGAGCGGAAAAA.

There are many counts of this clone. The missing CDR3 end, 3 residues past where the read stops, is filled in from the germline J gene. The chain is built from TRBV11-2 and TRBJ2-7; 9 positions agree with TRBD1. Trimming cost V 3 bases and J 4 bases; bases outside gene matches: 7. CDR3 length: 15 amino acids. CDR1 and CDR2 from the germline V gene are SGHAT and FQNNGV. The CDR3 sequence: CASSLGQGGEYEQYF. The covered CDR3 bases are TGTGCCAGCAGCTTGGGACAGGGTGGGGAATACGAG.

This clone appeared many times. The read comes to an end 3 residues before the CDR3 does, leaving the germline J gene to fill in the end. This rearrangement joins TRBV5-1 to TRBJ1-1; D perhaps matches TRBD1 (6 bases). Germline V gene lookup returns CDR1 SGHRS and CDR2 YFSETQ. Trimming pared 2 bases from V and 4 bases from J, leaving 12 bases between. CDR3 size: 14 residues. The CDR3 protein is CASSFRGESTEAFF. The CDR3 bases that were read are TGCGCCAGCAGCTTCAGGGGCGAATCCACTGAA.

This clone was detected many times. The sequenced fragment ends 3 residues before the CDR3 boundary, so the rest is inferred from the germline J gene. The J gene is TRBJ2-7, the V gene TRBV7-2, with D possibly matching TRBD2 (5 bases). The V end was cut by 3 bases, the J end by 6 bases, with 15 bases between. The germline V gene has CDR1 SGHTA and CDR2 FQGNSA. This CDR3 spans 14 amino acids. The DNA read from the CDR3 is TGTGCCAGCAGCTTGGACGGGGTGGCCGGCGAG. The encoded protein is CASSLDGVAGE. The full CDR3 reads CASSLDGVAGEQYF.

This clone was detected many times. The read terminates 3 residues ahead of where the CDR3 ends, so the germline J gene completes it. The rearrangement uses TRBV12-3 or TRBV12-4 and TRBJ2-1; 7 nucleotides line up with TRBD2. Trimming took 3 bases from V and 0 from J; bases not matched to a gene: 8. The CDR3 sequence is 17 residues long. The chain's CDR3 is CASSFSKAGLSYNEQFF. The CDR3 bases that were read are TGTGCCAGCAGTTTTAGTAAAGCGGGACTCTCCTACAATGAG.

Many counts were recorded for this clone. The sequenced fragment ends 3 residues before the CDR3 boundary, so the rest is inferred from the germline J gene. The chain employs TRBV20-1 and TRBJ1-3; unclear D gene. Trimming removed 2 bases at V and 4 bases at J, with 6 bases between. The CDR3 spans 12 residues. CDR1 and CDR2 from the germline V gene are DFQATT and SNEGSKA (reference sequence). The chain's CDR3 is CSARLGGNTIYF. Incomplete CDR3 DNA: TGCAGTGCTAGACTAGGCGGAAACACC.

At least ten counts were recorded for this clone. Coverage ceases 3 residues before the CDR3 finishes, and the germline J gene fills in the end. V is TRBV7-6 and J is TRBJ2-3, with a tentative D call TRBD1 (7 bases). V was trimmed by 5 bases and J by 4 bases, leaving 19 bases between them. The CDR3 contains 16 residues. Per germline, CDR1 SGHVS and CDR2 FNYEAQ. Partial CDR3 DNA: TGTGCCAGCAGCCGAGACAGCCCAGGGGGGTCAGATACG. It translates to CASSRDSPGGSDT. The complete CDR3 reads CASSRDSPGGSDTQYF.

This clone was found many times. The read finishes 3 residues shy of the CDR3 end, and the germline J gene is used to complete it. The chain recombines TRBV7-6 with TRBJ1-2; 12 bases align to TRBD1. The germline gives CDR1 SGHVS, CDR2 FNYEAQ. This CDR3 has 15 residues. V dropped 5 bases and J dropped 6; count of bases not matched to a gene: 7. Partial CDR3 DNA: TGTGCCAGCAGCCTTGAGGGACAGGGGGCGGATGGC. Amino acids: CASSLEGQGADG. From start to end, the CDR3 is CASSLEGQGADGYTF.

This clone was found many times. This CDR3 is CASSSGRGLAGVVADTQYF. CDR3 DNA (partial): TGCGCCAGCAGCTCCGGGCGCGGACTAGCGGGAGTCGTCGCAGATACG. This chain uses TRBV5-1 with TRBJ2-3; 13 nucleotides align to TRBD2. The sequence runs out 3 residues before the end of the CDR3; the remainder is reconstructed from the germline J gene. Germline CDR1 SGHRS, CDR2 YFSETQ. J gave up 4 bases and V 3 bases, and 14 bases lay outside the gene matches. The CDR3 contains 19 residues.

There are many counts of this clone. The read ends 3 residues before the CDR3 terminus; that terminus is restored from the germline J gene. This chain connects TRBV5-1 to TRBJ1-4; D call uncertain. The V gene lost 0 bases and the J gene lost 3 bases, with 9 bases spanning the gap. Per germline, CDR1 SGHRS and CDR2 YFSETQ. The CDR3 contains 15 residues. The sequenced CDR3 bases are TGCGCCAGCAGCTTGGGTGGAGCGGCTAATGAAAAA. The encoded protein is CASSLGGAANEK. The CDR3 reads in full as CASSLGGAANEKLFF.

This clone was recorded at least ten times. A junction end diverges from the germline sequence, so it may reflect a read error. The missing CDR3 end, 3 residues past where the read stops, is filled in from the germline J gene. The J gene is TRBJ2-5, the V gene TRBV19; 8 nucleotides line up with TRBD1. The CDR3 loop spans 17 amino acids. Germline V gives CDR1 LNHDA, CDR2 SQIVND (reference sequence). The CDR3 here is CASSSPPGTGIQKTQYF. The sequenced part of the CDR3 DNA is TGTGCCAGTAGTTCCCCCCCCGGGACAGGAATCCAAAAGACC.

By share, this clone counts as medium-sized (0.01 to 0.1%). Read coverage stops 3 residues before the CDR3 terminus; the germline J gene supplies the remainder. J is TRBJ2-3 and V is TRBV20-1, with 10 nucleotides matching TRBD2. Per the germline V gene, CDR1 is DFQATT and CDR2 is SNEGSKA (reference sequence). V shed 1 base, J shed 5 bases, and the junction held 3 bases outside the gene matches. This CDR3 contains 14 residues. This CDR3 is CSARGGLAIDTQYF. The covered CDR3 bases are TGCAGTGCTAGAGGGGGACTAGCGATAGATACG.

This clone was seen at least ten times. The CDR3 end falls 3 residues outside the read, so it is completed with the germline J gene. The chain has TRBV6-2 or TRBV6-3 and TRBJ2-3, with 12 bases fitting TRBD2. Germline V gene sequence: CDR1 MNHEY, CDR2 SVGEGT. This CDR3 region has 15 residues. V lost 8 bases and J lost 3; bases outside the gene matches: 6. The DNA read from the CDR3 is TGTGCCAGCGGCACTAGCGGGGGGTGGACAGATACG. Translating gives CASGTSGGWTDT. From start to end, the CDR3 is CASGTSGGWTDTQYF.

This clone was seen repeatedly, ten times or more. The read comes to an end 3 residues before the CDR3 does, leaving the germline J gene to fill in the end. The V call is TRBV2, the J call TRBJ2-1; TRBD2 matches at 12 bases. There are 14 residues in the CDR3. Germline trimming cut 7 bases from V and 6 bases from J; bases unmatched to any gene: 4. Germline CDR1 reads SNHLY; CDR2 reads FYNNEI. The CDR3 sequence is CASNLAGGINEQFF. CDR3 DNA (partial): TGTGCCAGCAACCTAGCGGGAGGGATCAATGAG. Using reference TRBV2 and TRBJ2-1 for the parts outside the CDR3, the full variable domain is EPEVTQTPSHQVTQMGQEVILRCVPISNHLYFYWYRQILGQKVEFLVSFYNNEISEKSEIFDDQFSVERPDGSNFTLKIRSTKLEDSAMYFCASNLAGGINEQFFGPGTRLTVL.

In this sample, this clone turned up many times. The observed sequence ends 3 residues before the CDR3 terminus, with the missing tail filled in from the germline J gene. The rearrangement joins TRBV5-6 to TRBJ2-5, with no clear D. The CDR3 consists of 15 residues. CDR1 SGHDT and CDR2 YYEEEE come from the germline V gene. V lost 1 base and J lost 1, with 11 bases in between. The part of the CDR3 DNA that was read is TGTGCCAGCAGCTTGACCCGACACAGCCAAGAGACC. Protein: CASSLTRHSQET. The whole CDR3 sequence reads CASSLTRHSQETQYF. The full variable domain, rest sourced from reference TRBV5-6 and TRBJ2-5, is DAGVTQSPTHLIKTRGQQVTLRCSPKSGHDTVSWYQQALGQGPQFIFQYYEEEERQRGNFPDRFSGHQFPNYSSELNVNALLLGDSALYLCASSLTRHSQETQYFGPGTRLLVL.

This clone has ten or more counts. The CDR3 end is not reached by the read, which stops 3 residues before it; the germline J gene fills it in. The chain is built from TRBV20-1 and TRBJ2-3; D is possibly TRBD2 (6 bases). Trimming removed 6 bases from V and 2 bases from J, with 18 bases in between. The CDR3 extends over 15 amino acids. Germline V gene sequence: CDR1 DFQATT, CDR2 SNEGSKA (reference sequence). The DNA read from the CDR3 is TGCAGTGCGCCGTCGGCGGGGCCCTTCACAGATACG. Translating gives CSAPSAGPFTDT. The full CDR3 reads CSAPSAGPFTDTQYF.

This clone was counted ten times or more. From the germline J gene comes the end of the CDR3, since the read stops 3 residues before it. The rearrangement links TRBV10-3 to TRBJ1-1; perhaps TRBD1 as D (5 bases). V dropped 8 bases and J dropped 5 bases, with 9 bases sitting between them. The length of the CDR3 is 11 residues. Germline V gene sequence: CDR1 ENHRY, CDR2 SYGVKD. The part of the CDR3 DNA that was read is TGTGCCATCGCCGGGGGAACTGAA. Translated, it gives CAIAGGTE. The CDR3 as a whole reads CAIAGGTEAFF.

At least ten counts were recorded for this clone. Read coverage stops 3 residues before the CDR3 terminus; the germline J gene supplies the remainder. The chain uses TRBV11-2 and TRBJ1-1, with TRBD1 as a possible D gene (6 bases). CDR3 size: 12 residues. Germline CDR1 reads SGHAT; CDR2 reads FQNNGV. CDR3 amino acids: CASRGLGAKAFF. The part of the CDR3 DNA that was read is TGTGCCAGCAGAGGTTTGGGGGCTAAA.

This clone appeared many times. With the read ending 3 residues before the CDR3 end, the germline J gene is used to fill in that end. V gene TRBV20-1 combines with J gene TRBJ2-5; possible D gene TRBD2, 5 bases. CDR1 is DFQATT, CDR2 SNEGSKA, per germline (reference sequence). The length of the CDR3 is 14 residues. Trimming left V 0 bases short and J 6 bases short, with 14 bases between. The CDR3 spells CSARDSDYLKTQYF. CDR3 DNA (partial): TGCAGTGCTAGAGATAGTGACTATTTAAAGACC.

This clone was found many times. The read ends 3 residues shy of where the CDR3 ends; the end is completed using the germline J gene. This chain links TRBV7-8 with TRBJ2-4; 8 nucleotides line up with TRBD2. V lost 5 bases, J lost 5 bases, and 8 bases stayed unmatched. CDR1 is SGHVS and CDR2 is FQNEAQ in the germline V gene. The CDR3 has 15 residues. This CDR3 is CASSPRTSIQNIQYF. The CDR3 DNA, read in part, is TGTGCCAGCAGCCCTAGGACTAGCATCCAAAACATT.